This TCR beta chain was captured by sequencing in a study of cytomegalovirus exposure and HLA in healthy donors. Whole-study results and caveats: The listing of about 150 TCR beta chains classed them as cytomegalovirus-associated. A few chains tied to CMV proved CMV antigen-specific in vitro. Subsequent analysis found a tendency for first-cohort TCR clusters to co-occur within the 120 or so validation repertoires.

Note on this clone: Its target is unknown.

The assay was immunoSEQ multiplex PCR, and TCRdb's table has in-frame clones only and misses some. Among about 110,000 clones listed, about 94% were seen once. V lost 0 bases, J lost 10 bases, and 16 bases lay in between. The germline V gene has CDR1 SGHRS and CDR2 YFSETQ. The CDR3 consists of 14 residues. The donors were members of the validation cohort comprising about 130 subjects, separate from the roughly 670-subject first cohort. Source material: PBMCs. The rearrangement uses TRBV5-1 and TRBJ1-2; no definite D call. The source is a woman between 18 and 29 years old in good health and CMV-seronegative. The CDR3 DNA reads TGCGCCAGCAGCTTGGCTGAGACACGGATTAACTACACCTTC. Protein sequence: CASSLAETRINYTF.